This passage covers 7 T cell receptor beta chains from one sample sequenced in a study of shared clonotypes between healthy human individuals. Sequencing used immunoSEQ multiplex PCR; TCRdb keeps in-frame clones, though not all of them. This table has under 600,000 clones, 98% appearing once. Naive CD8 cells were CD45RO-negative, positively selected for CCR7, excluding terminally differentiated effector memory CD45RA+ cells. Sequences were obtained from naive CD8+ T cells sorted from blood. The receptors stem from a man aged 25-45 years in good health.

Notes on this clone: The sample contains more than one DNA sequence encoding this CDR3. The CDR3 is CASSGRSYEQYF. DNA of the CDR3: TGTGCCAGCAGTGGCAGGTCCTACGAGCAGTACTTC. V usage is TRBV27 and J usage is TRBJ2-7; no clear D. The CDR3 sequence is 12 residues long. Germline V gene sequence: CDR1 MNHEY, CDR2 SMNVEV (reference sequence). Trimming took 5 bases from V and 1 from J, leaving 6 bases between them.

This chain uses TRBV2 with TRBJ2-3; D ambiguous. CDR3 size: 17 residues. Trimming left V 7 bases short and J 0 bases short, with 20 bases between. CDR1 and CDR2 (germline): SNHLY, FYNNEI. The CDR3 DNA is TGTGCCAGCAAACAGTACCCCAACGATCGGAGCACAGATACGCAGTATTTT. Its translation is CASKQYPNDRSTDTQYF.

The CDR3 here is CASSLRGTGNTIYF. CDR3 nucleotide sequence: TGTGCCAGCAGCCTTAGGGGGACTGGAAACACCATATATTTT. The chain uses TRBV7-9 and TRBJ1-3; TRBD1 is a possible D gene (6 bases). The CDR3 spans 14 residues. Trimming stripped 5 bases from V and 2 bases from J, with 10 bases between. Germline V gene sequence: CDR1 SEHNR, CDR2 FQNEAQ (reference sequence).

V usage is TRBV14 and J usage is TRBJ2-7; the match to TRBD2 covers 9 bases. The V and J ends lost 2 bases and 4 bases, in that order; junction bases with no gene match: 9. The CDR3 loop spans 16 amino acids. Germline CDR1 SGHDN, CDR2 FVKESK. The CDR3 sequence is CASSQLSETSGYEQYF. CDR3 coding DNA: TGTGCCAGCAGCCAATTAAGCGAGACTAGCGGTTACGAGCAGTACTTC. The full variable domain, rest sourced from reference TRBV14 and TRBJ2-7, is EAGVTQFPSHSVIEKGQTVTLRCDPISGHDNLYWYRRVMGKEIKFLLHFVKESKQDESGMPNNRFLAERTGGTYSTLKVQPAELEDSGVYFCASSQLSETSGYEQYFGPGTRLTVT.

The CDR3 DNA reads as TGTGCCAGCTCACGGGCGGGAGGAGCACAAGAGACCCAGTACTTC. Translated: CASSRAGGAQETQYF. The gene calls are TRBV18 and TRBJ2-5, with TRBD2 matching 8 bases. Germline CDR1 is KGHSH and CDR2 is LQKENI. The trim removed 4 bases at V and 2 bases at J, leaving 6 bases unmatched. The length of the CDR3 is 15 residues.

The V call is TRBV10-3, the J call TRBJ1-2, with 9 bases aligning to TRBD1. V lost 10 bases to trimming and J lost 3 bases; unmatched junction nucleotides: 15. Germline assignment: CDR1 ENHRY and CDR2 SYGVKD. The length of the CDR3 is 16 residues. CDR3 amino acids: CATRDRDGAQYYGYTF. The CDR3 coding sequence is TGTGCCACCCGGGACAGGGACGGTGCCCAATACTATGGCTACACCTTC.

The chain uses TRBV7-9 and TRBJ2-2; TRBD2 might be the D (5 bases). Germline-derived CDR1 and CDR2 are SEHNR and FQNEAQ (reference sequence). Trimming pared 5 bases from V and 7 bases from J, leaving 8 bases between. The CDR3 length is 12 residues. The CDR3 loop is CASSDYGGELFF. Written as DNA, the CDR3 is TGTGCCAGCAGCGACTACGGCGGGGAGCTGTTTTTT.